The 27 T cell receptor beta chains below all came from one sample that was sequenced in a study of CD8+ T cells in alopecia areata. Treatment given: oral pan-JAK inhibitor, 5-10 mg twice daily. As the sequencing template, cDNA was produced by extracting RNA and reverse transcribing it. Repertoires were generated with immunoSEQ multiplex PCR, while TCRdb's copy carries only in-frame clones and drops some. The sample consists of 200,000 or so clones, about 62% of them appearing once. Material: CD4+ T cells sorted from blood, obtained at week 24, from a patient treated with tofacitinib. The receptor source for this set is a human donor with alopecia areata.

This clone occurred a few times. The rearrangement links TRBV5-6 to TRBJ1-5; the D gene is possibly TRBD1 (6 bases). Germline CDR1 is SGHDT and CDR2 is YYEEEE. Between the trimmed V and J ends, which lost 0 bases and 7 bases, there was a span of 11 bases. This CDR3 contains 14 residues. CDR3: CASSLGGGRQPQHF. The CDR3 DNA reads as TGTGCCAGCAGCTTGGGGGGGGGCAGACAGCCCCAGCATTTT.

This clone was seen more than once but under ten times. The V gene is TRBV5-4, the J gene TRBJ1-4; 8 positions agree with TRBD1. The CDR3 runs 17 residues. Germline-derived CDR1 and CDR2 are SGHNT and YYREEE (reference sequence). The V and J ends lost 4 bases and 8 bases, in that order; junction bases with no gene match: 16. The CDR3 loop is CASSPDPDRATGEKLFF. DNA for the CDR3: TGTGCCAGCAGCCCGGACCCGGACAGGGCAACAGGGGAAAAACTGTTTTTT.

V is TRBV5-1 and J is TRBJ1-1; TRBD1 is a possible D gene (5 bases). Germline V gives CDR1 SGHRS, CDR2 YFSETQ. Trimming removed 4 bases from V and 3 bases from J, with 13 bases in between. The CDR3 is 14 residues long. This CDR3 is CASSISGLDTEAFF. The DNA of the CDR3 is TGCGCCAGCAGCATTTCAGGGTTAGACACTGAAGCTTTCTTT.

In DNA, the CDR3 is TGTGCCAGCAGTGCCTCAAGAGGGACCCAGTACTTC. This encodes CASSASRGTQYF. The J gene is TRBJ2-5, the V gene TRBV25-1; unclear D gene. Trimming removed 4 bases from V and 7 bases from J, with 10 bases in between. Germline V gives CDR1 MGHDK, CDR2 SYGVNS. The CDR3 is 12 residues long.

CDR3 nucleotide sequence: TGTGCCAGCAGTCCCTGGTCTCAGAACACTGAAGCTTTCTTT. Residues: CASSPWSQNTEAFF. V is TRBV27 and J is TRBJ1-1, with no clear D. V shed 5 bases and J shed 1 base, with 11 bases lying between them. CDR1 and CDR2 from the germline V gene are MNHEY and SMNVEV (reference sequence). The CDR3 has 14 amino acids.

Points on this clone: Sequence at one end of the junction differs from germline and may be a read error. This chain connects TRBV5-6 to TRBJ2-5; 8 bases map to TRBD2. CDR3 length: 14 amino acids. Per the germline V gene, CDR1 is SGHDT and CDR2 is YYEEEE. The CDR3 sequence is CASSVTSGTETQYF. In DNA form, the CDR3 reads TGTGCTAGCAGCGTTACTAGCGGCACAGAGACCCAGTACTTC.

The rearrangement links TRBV7-2 to TRBJ1-4, with D maybe TRBD1 (5 bases). This CDR3 contains 14 residues. Germline CDR1 and CDR2: SGHTA and FQGNSA. V lost 1 base to trimming and J lost 8 bases, with 11 bases between them. The CDR3 nucleotides are TGTGCCAGCAGCTTAGGGAGGGGTGACGAAAAACTGTTTTTT. Translation gives CASSLGRGDEKLFF.

The rearrangement links TRBV19 to TRBJ1-1, with 9 bases that match TRBD1. Trimming removed 6 bases from V and 5 bases from J; junction bases left unmatched: 16. Germline assignment: CDR1 LNHDA and CDR2 SQIVND (reference sequence). The CDR3 is 17 amino acids. CDR3 in amino acids: CASRGTGRARRGTEAFF. The CDR3 region has the DNA TGTGCCAGTAGAGGGACAGGGCGAGCCAGAAGAGGGACTGAAGCTTTCTTT.

The V gene is TRBV7-2, the J gene TRBJ2-5; D is perhaps TRBD1 or TRBD2 (5 bases each). The CDR3 sequence is 16 residues long. The V end was cut by 5 bases, the J end by 4 bases, with 20 bases between. Germline lookup yields CDR1 SGHTA and CDR2 FQGNSA. CDR3 residues: CASSPQYTGPTETQYF. The CDR3 bases are TGTGCCAGCAGCCCCCAATATACGGGGCCCACAGAGACCCAGTACTTC.

This clone occurred once. The rearrangement links TRBV2 to TRBJ2-2; no clear D. The CDR3 contains 15 residues. Germline V gene sequence: CDR1 SNHLY, CDR2 FYNNEI. Trimming shortened V by 5 bases and J by 2 bases, and 12 bases separated the two germline ends. CDR3 sequence reads: CASSPLAGNTGELFF. CDR3 coding DNA: TGTGCCAGCAGTCCTTTGGCAGGAAACACCGGGGAGCTGTTTTTT.

The gene calls are TRBV5-1 and TRBJ1-1; D possibly corresponds to TRBD1 (5 bases). CDR1 and CDR2 (germline): SGHRS, YFSETQ. The CDR3 is 15 residues long. V lost 0 bases, J lost 4 bases, and 13 bases lay in between. As DNA, the CDR3 is TGCGCCAGCAGCTTGGGTCCCGAGGGGAGCACTGAAGCTTTCTTT. Its protein is CASSLGPEGSTEAFF.

This clone was picked up a small number of times. The chain joins TRBV7-9 to TRBJ2-5, with D perhaps matching TRBD1 or TRBD2 (5 bases each). V was pared by 1 base and J by 1 base, with 10 bases between. The CDR3 length is 15 residues. CDR1 is SEHNR, CDR2 FQNEAQ, per germline (reference sequence). CDR3 residues: CASSLGGRLQETQYF. The CDR3, as DNA: TGTGCCAGCAGCTTAGGGGGACGGCTCCAAGAGACCCAGTACTTC.

This clone was found a few times. The chain links TRBV7-9 to TRBJ2-6, with D tentatively TRBD1 (8 bases). From germline, CDR1 is SEHNR and CDR2 FQNEAQ (reference sequence). The CDR3 loop spans 17 amino acids. With 5 bases removed from V and 2 bases from J, the gap between germline ends came to 16 bases. The CDR3 DNA reads as TGTGCCAGCAGCCCCGGACAGGGAGGGCCTGGGGCCAACGTCCTGACTTTC. It codes for CASSPGQGGPGANVLTF.

This clone was seen a handful of times. The V gene is TRBV30, the J gene TRBJ2-3; unclear D gene. The CDR3 totals 13 residues. The germline V gene encodes CDR1 GTSNPN and CDR2 SVGIG (reference sequence). Trimming took 3 bases from V and 0 from J, leaving 7 bases between them. The CDR3 is CAWSRSSTDTQYF. DNA for the CDR3: TGTGCCTGGAGCAGGTCGAGCACAGATACGCAGTATTTT.

A remark on this clone: Other nucleotide sequences from this sample produce the same CDR3. The V call is TRBV7-2, the J call TRBJ2-5; TRBD2 matches 7 bases. This CDR3 has 13 residues. After removal of 1 base from V and 5 bases from J, the junction contained 1 base not matched to a gene. Germline V gene sequence: CDR1 SGHTA, CDR2 FQGNSA. CDR3 loop: CASSLVGGETQYF. CDR3 nucleotides: TGTGCCAGCAGCTTAGTGGGGGGGGAGACCCAGTACTTC.

The rearrangement uses TRBV30 and TRBJ2-1; D possibly corresponds to TRBD2 (5 bases). The CDR3 sequence is 15 residues long. Germline V lookup: CDR1 GTSNPN, CDR2 SVGIG (reference sequence). V shed 4 bases and J shed 0 bases, with 13 bases lying between them. The CDR3 sequence is CAWITGSSSYNEQFF. The DNA for the CDR3 is TGTGCCTGGATCACGGGATCGAGCTCCTACAATGAGCAGTTCTTC.

The V and J genes are TRBV9 and TRBJ2-1; the match to TRBD1 covers 7 bases. The CDR3 loop spans 15 amino acids. The junction had 7 bases not matched to a gene; V was cut back by 2 bases and J by 5 bases. CDR1 is SGDLS, CDR2 YYNGEE, per germline. The DNA of the CDR3 is TGTGCCAGCAGCGTGGTGTCCGGACAGGACAATGAGCAGTTCTTC. Translated: CASSVVSGQDNEQFF.

V is TRBV7-9 and J is TRBJ2-3; D might be TRBD2 (5 bases). In germline, CDR1 is SEHNR, CDR2 FQNEAQ (reference sequence). V was cut by 3 bases and J by 4 bases, with 17 bases left in between. The CDR3 extends over 16 amino acids. CDR3 coding DNA: TGTGCCAGCAGCTTGGGCCGAGGGTCCGGGGCAGATACGCAGTATTTT. Translated, it gives CASSLGRGSGADTQYF.

V gene TRBV20-1 combines with J gene TRBJ1-1; a weak D match, TRBD1 (6 bases). V lost 3 bases, J lost 6 bases, and 8 bases lay in between. Germline V lookup: CDR1 DFQATT, CDR2 SNEGSKA (reference sequence). There are 11 residues in the CDR3. Here the CDR3 reads CSASRGAEAFF. CDR3 DNA: TGCAGTGCTAGTAGGGGGGCTGAAGCTTTCTTT.

The chain uses TRBV7-9 and TRBJ2-1; D is possibly TRBD2 (5 bases). The CDR3 totals 14 residues. Trimming shortened V by 0 bases and J by 6 bases, and 9 bases separated the two germline ends. Germline CDR1 reads SEHNR; CDR2 reads FQNEAQ (reference sequence). The CDR3 DNA follows: TGTGCCAGCAGCTTAGCGGGAGTAGTCAATGAGCAGTTCTTC. This encodes CASSLAGVVNEQFF.

V is TRBV13 and J is TRBJ2-5, with TRBD1 matching 8 bases. CDR1 PRHDT and CDR2 FYEKMQ come from the germline V gene (reference sequence). After removal of 1 base from V and 4 bases from J, the junction contained 5 bases not matched to a gene. The CDR3 runs 15 residues. The CDR3 here is CASSLAQGALETQYF. CDR3 coding DNA: TGTGCCAGCAGCTTAGCCCAGGGGGCTTTAGAGACCCAGTACTTC.

This clone was observed a single time. V is TRBV10-3 and J is TRBJ2-5, with D unresolved. Germline lookup yields CDR1 ENHRY and CDR2 SYGVKD. Between the trimmed V and J ends, which lost 6 bases and 0 bases, there was a span of 11 bases. The CDR3 contains 14 residues. The CDR3, as DNA: TGTGCCATCAGAAAATCAGCAGACCAAGAGACCCAGTACTTC. This translates into CAIRKSADQETQYF.

The rearrangement joins TRBV4-3 to TRBJ2-2, with 10 bases fitting TRBD2. The CDR3 contains 17 residues. Germline V gene sequence: CDR1 LGHNA, CDR2 YSLEER. Trimming cost V 3 bases and J 7 bases; bases outside gene matches: 11. This CDR3 is CASSQNAAGGPVGELFF. The CDR3 DNA sequence: TGCGCCAGCAGCCAGAACGCAGCGGGAGGGCCGGTCGGGGAGCTGTTTTTT.

The chain recombines TRBV4-1 with TRBJ2-7; 10 nucleotides agree with TRBD2. Germline CDR1 is MGHRA and CDR2 is YSYEKL. V was pared by 0 bases and J by 5 bases, with 13 bases of the junction left unmatched. The CDR3 is 18 residues long. For the CDR3, the DNA is TGCGCCAGCAGCCAAGATTTTGCTCCCGGCCTAGCGGGGGACGAGCAGTACTTC. It codes for CASSQDFAPGLAGDEQYF.

CDR3 loop: CSVGVTSGYSYEQYF. For the CDR3, the DNA is TGCAGCGTTGGCGTGACTAGCGGTTATTCCTACGAGCAGTACTTC. The chain uses TRBV29-1 and TRBJ2-7, with 9 bases matching TRBD2. Unmatched junction bases numbered 8, after V lost 4 bases and J lost 1 base. CDR1 and CDR2 (germline): SQVTM, ANQGSEA. The CDR3 extends over 15 amino acids.

This clone was counted a few times. The genes are TRBV28 and TRBJ2-2; no definite D call. CDR3 length: 12 amino acids. The germline V and J ends were trimmed by 6 bases and 6 bases, with 8 bases remaining between them. CDR1 is MDHEN and CDR2 is SYDVKM in the germline V gene. The CDR3 DNA is TGTGCCAGCAGCGATTTGGCCGGGGAGCTGTTTTTT. Translating it yields CASSDLAGELFF.

This chain links TRBV30 with TRBJ2-7; 14 positions agree with TRBD2. The germline V gene has CDR1 GTSNPN and CDR2 SVGIG (reference sequence). The CDR3 contains 17 residues. V lost 0 bases, J lost 1 base, and 5 bases stayed unmatched. CDR3 region: CAWSVGTSGRGSYEQYF. The CDR3 DNA reads TGTGCCTGGAGTGTAGGGACTAGCGGGAGAGGGTCCTACGAGCAGTACTTC.